These T cell receptor beta chains were read from a single sample in a study of T cell responses to AZD1222 COVID-19 vaccine. Generated by immunoSEQ multiplex PCR, the TCRdb table keeps only in-frame clones and is missing some. The sample has 150,000 to 200,000 clones; 90% to 95% are singletons. The material was peripheral blood, obtained 28 days after the second dose of the MenACWY control vaccine. The receptor source for this set is an adult who received the MenACWY meningococcal vaccine as a control. Both conserved end residues are part of each CDR3. Fields, in order: D gene, clone size, V gene, J gene, CDR3 protein, CDR3 DNA. A D gene is named only where the DNA matches it firmly. Rows may omit the clone size; those that give it use once, few, many or a size class.

d_gene: TRBD2; abundance: once; v_gene: TRBV10-3; j_gene: TRBJ2-5; CDR3aa: CAAGGGAYQETQYF; CDR3nt: TGTGCCGCGGGGGGCGGGGCGTACCAAGAGACCCAGTACTTC
d_gene: TRBD1; abundance: .; v_gene: TRBV7-2; j_gene: TRBJ2-7; CDR3aa: CASSSDRVAYEQYF; CDR3nt: TGTGCCAGCAGCTCAGACAGGGTAGCCTACGAGCAGTACTTC
d_gene: TRBD1; abundance: .; v_gene: TRBV27; j_gene: TRBJ1-2; CDR3aa: CASSPRTGGRGYGYTF; CDR3nt: TGTGCCAGCAGTCCCCGGACAGGGGGGCGTGGCTATGGCTACACCTTC
d_gene: TRBD1; abundance: .; v_gene: TRBV9; j_gene: TRBJ1-4; CDR3aa: CASSVGRTGDEKLFF; CDR3nt: TGTGCCAGCAGCGTAGGAAGAACAGGGGATGAAAAACTGTTTTTT
d_gene: TRBD1; abundance: .; v_gene: TRBV19; j_gene: TRBJ2-7; CDR3aa: CASSPGTGSYEQYF; CDR3nt: TGTGCCAGTAGCCCCGGGACAGGGTCCTACGAGCAGTACTTC
d_gene: .; abundance: .; v_gene: TRBV9; j_gene: TRBJ2-5; CDR3aa: CASSISPGFEETQYF; CDR3nt: TGTGCCAGCAGCATATCTCCGGGTTTCGAGGAGACCCAGTACTTC
d_gene: .; abundance: .; v_gene: TRBV30; j_gene: TRBJ1-1; CDR3aa: CAWTRAGRTEAFF; CDR3nt: TGTGCCTGGACCAGGGCTGGGCGAACTGAAGCTTTCTTT
d_gene: .; abundance: .; v_gene: TRBV10-3; j_gene: TRBJ2-5; CDR3aa: CAISDDRYRETQYF; CDR3nt: TGTGCCATCAGCGATGACAGGTACCGGGAGACCCAGTACTTC
d_gene: .; abundance: .; v_gene: TRBV11-2; j_gene: TRBJ2-5; CDR3aa: CASSTETGSFQETQYF; CDR3nt: TGTGCCAGCAGCACAGAGACAGGATCCTTCCAAGAGACCCAGTACTTC
d_gene: .; abundance: .; v_gene: TRBV3-1/TRBV3-2; j_gene: TRBJ1-2; CDR3aa: CASSFRLANYGYTF; CDR3nt: TGTGCCAGCAGCTTCCGGTTAGCTAACTATGGCTACACCTTC
d_gene: TRBD1; abundance: .; v_gene: TRBV28; j_gene: TRBJ2-1; CDR3aa: CASSLWTGGSYNEQFF; CDR3nt: TGTGCCAGCAGTCTCTGGACAGGGGGATCCTACAATGAGCAGTTCTTC
d_gene: TRBD2; abundance: .; v_gene: TRBV3-1/TRBV3-2; j_gene: TRBJ2-2; CDR3aa: CASSQDLAAGLGELFF; CDR3nt: TGTGCCAGCAGCCAAGATCTAGCGGCTGGTCTCGGGGAGCTGTTTTTT
d_gene: .; abundance: .; v_gene: TRBV4-2; j_gene: TRBJ1-1; CDR3aa: CASSRQNTEAFF; CDR3nt: TGTGCCAGCAGCCGACAGAACACTGAAGCTTTCTTT
d_gene: .; abundance: .; v_gene: TRBV6-5; j_gene: TRBJ1-5; CDR3aa: CASSTVGGKGQPQHF; CDR3nt: TGTGCCAGCAGCACCGTTGGAGGGAAGGGTCAGCCCCAGCATTTT
d_gene: TRBD1; abundance: .; v_gene: TRBV19; j_gene: TRBJ1-1; CDR3aa: CASSSAGTGDTEAFF; CDR3nt: TGTGCCAGTAGTTCGGCCGGGACAGGGGACACTGAAGCTTTCTTT
d_gene: .; abundance: .; v_gene: TRBV18; j_gene: TRBJ1-2; CDR3aa: CASSPQAGGQPDGYTF; CDR3nt: TGTGCCAGCTCACCGCAGGCGGGGGGGCAACCCGATGGCTACACCTTC
d_gene: .; abundance: .; v_gene: TRBV3-1/TRBV3-2; j_gene: TRBJ2-3; CDR3aa: CASSQAGSDTQYF; CDR3nt: TGTGCCAGCAGCCAGGCAGGGTCAGATACGCAGTATTTT
d_gene: TRBD1; abundance: few; v_gene: TRBV30; j_gene: TRBJ1-2; CDR3aa: CACNRGLHYGYTF; CDR3nt: TGTGCCTGCAACAGGGGGCTCCACTATGGCTACACCTTC
d_gene: .; abundance: once; v_gene: TRBV11-3; j_gene: TRBJ1-4; CDR3aa: CASSYFTGGNVANEKLFF; CDR3nt: TGTGCCAGCAGCTACTTCACGGGGGGGAACGTAGCGAATGAAAAACTGTTTTTT
d_gene: .; abundance: .; v_gene: TRBV5-5; j_gene: TRBJ1-4; CDR3aa: CASSLYQGLREVEKLFF; CDR3nt: TGTGCCAGCAGCTTATACCAGGGCCTTCGGGAAGTCGAAAAACTGTTTTTT
d_gene: .; abundance: .; v_gene: TRBV7-9; j_gene: TRBJ1-3; CDR3aa: CASSLAGSGNTIYF; CDR3nt: TGTGCCAGCAGCTTAGCGGGCTCTGGAAACACCATATATTTT